The TCR beta chain under discussion was sequenced for a study of blood T cell repertoires in COVID-19. Participant-reported clinical history was the basis for cohort assignment. Trimming left V 6 bases short and J 1 base short, with 8 bases between. This CDR3 region has 13 residues. Looked up from germline, CDR1 is MNHEY and CDR2 is SMNVEV (reference sequence). Authors' methods: Quantification of nucleated cells was approximated via reference gene primer amplification. Profiled with immunoSEQ multiplex PCR; TCRdb holds only in-frame clones, not every one. V and J calls and clone size are given by that table; D and trimming were obtained from the DNA. The table includes a few hundred thousand clones, about 90% detected once.

Sequenced: PBMCs or T cells enriched from blood (not recorded which). The chain joins TRBV27 to TRBJ2-3; D remains ambiguous. The TCR was taken from a woman in her 30s who had recovered from COVID-19. This CDR3 reads CASSKRGTDTQYF. Written as DNA, the CDR3 is TGTGCCAGCAGCAAACGGGGCACAGATACGCAGTATTTT.